This T cell receptor (beta chain) was found in a study of shared clonotypes between healthy human individuals. Study details: Participating donors consisted of a couple of women and a few men aged 18 to 49. General study results and limits: A small donor pool kept down the genetic and exposure-history diversity that was represented.

Only in-frame clones appear in the TCRdb table, and some are missing; sequencing was by immunoSEQ multiplex PCR. The table lists about 490,000 clones, around three quarters of them singletons. Study donors comprised healthy, HIV-negative adults devoid of recent acute infection or vaccination. Germline values: CDR1 SQVTM, CDR2 ANQGSEA. The CDR3 runs 13 residues. Trimming left V 4 bases short and J 0 bases short, with 8 bases between. About this clone: Its antigen remains unknown.

V and J are TRBV29-1 and TRBJ2-3; D remains ambiguous. The material sequenced was PBMCs. This receptor was taken from a woman aged 40-49 years in good health. Some clones in this sample may be carry-over from other donors' samples. CDR3 protein: CSVATDSTDTQYF. The CDR3 DNA reads as TGCAGCGTTGCAACGGACAGCACAGATACGCAGTATTTT.